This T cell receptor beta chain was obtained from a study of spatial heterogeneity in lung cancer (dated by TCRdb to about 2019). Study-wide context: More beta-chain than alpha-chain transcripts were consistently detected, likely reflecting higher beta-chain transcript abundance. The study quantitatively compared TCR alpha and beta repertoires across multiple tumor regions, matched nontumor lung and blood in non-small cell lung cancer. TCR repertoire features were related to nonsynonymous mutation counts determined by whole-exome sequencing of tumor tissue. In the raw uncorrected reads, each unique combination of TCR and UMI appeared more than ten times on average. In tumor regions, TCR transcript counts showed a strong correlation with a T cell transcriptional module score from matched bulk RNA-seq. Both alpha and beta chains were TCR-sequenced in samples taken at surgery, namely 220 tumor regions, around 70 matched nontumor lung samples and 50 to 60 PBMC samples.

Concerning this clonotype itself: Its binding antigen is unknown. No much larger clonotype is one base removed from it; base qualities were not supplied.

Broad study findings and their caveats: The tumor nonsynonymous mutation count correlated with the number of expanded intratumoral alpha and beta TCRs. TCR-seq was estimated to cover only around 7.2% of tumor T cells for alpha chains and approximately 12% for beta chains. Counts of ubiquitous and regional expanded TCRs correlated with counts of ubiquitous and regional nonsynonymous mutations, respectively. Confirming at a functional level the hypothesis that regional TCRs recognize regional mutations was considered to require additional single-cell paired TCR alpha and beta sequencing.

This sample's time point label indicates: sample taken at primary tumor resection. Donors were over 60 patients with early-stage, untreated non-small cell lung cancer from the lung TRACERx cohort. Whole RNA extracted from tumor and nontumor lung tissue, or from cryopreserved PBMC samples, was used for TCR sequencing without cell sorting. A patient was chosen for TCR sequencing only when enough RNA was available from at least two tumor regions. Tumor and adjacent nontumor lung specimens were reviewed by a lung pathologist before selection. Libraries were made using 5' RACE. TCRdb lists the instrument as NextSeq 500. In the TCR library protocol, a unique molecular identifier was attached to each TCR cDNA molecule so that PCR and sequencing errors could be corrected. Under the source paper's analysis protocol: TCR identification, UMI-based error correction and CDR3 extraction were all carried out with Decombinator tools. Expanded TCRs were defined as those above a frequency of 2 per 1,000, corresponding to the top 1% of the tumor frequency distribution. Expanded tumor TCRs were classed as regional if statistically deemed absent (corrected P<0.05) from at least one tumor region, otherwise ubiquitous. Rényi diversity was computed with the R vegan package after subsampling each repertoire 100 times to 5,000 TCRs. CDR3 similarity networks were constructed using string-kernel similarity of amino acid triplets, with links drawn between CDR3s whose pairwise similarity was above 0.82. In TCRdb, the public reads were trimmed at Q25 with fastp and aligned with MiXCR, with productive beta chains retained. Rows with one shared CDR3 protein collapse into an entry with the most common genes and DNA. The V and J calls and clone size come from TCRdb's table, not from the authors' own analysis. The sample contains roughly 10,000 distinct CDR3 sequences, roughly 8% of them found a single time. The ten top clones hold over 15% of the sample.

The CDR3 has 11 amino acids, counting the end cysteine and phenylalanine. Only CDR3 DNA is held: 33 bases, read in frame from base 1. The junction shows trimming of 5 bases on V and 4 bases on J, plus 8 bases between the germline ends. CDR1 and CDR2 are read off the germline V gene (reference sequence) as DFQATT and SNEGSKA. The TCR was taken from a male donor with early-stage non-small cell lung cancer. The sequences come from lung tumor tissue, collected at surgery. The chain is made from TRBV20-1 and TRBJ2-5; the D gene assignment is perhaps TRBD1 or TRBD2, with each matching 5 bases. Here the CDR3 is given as CSAEGRETQYF. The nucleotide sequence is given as TGCAGTGCTGAGGGGAGAGAGACCCAGTACTTC.